These T cell receptor beta chains were read from a single sample in a study of graft-versus-host responses after intestinal transplantation. No antigens are known for them. Assay: immunoSEQ multiplex PCR; the TCRdb copy retains only in-frame clones and omits some. The sample lists tens of thousands of clones, 90% seen once, with 4% in the top ten. This sample comprised unstimulated CD8+ T cells sorted from spleen or lymph node cells, obtained before transplant. Source of these receptors: a human donor who was the organ donor for an intestinal transplant. Each CDR3 is given without its conserved first and last residue.

j_gene	v_gene	CDR3aa
TRBJ1-5	TRBV27	ASGTLGDWGNQPQH
TRBJ2-1	TRBV2	ASRGDREKIYNEQF
TRBJ1-1	TRBV28	ASSPGGTEAF
TRBJ2-1	TRBV28	ASNREGAYNEQF
TRBJ1-2	TRBV7-9	ASSLQGREGYT
TRBJ1-5	TRBV6-5	ASSLLGGSNQPQH
TRBJ2-3	TRBV9	ASSVEASGGFTDTQY
TRBJ1-1	TRBV15	ATSRGAGMTEAF
TRBJ2-1	TRBV12-5	ASGLGLAGYNEQF
TRBJ1-4	TRBV7-3	ASSLIGRGKLF
TRBJ1-6	TRBV28	ASSLGQGGSPLH
TRBJ1-2	TRBV6-5	ASSPPGQGNYGYT
TRBJ1-2	TRBV9	ASRTSGFGVDYGYT
TRBJ1-2	TRBV6-5	ASSYSTGDYT
TRBJ1-5	TRBV7-8	ASSLGRPGPNQPQH